These T cell receptor beta chains were read from a single sample in a study of OX40 agonist ivuxolimab in advanced cancers. TCRdb's table, derived via immunoSEQ multiplex PCR, lists solely in-frame clones and lacks some. This sample has tens of thousands of clones, with approximately 91% found just once. The material was CD4+ or CD8+ T cells sorted from blood, obtained in a trial of the OX40 agonist ivuxolimab. All receptors come from an adult with an advanced solid tumor such as melanoma, head and neck, liver or kidney cancer. The CDR3 runs from the conserved cysteine through the conserved F or W. D genes are given only for firm matches. Rows may omit the clone size; those that give it use once, few, many or a size class.

D	size	J	V	DNA	CDR3
NA	NA	TRBJ1-5	TRBV6-1	TGTGCCAGCAGTGAAGCCTGGACAGTCCATCAGCCCCAGCATTTT	CASSEAWTVHQPQHF
NA	NA	TRBJ1-2	TRBV5-6	TGTGCCAGCAGCACAACCGGCGTTAACTATGGCTACACCTTC	CASSTTGVNYGYTF
NA	NA	TRBJ1-1	TRBV7-6	TGTGCCAGCAGCTTAGCTCAGAACACTGAAGCTTTCTTT	CASSLAQNTEAFF
NA	NA	TRBJ2-5	TRBV5-1	TGCGCCAGCAGCTTGGTCGGCGGGGGCTCCCAAGAGACCCAGTACTTC	CASSLVGGGSQETQYF
NA	NA	TRBJ1-5	TRBV6-5	TGTGCCAGTTCTCAGGGATTCCGAAATCAGCCCCAGCATTTT	CASSQGFRNQPQHF
NA	once	TRBJ1-5	TRBV11-2	TGTGCCAGCAGCTTAGGGGCTGTGGGCAATCAGCCCCAGCATTTT	CASSLGAVGNQPQHF
NA	NA	TRBJ1-4	TRBV11-2	TGTGCCAGCAGCCGAGCAGGTGGGGGAGAGCAGGAAAAACTGTTTTTT	CASSRAGGGEQEKLFF
TRBD1	NA	TRBJ1-2	TRBV5-4	TGTGCCAGCAGCTTGGGATTAGGGCAGGGGGCCAGCGGCTACACCTTC	CASSLGLGQGASGYTF
TRBD1	NA	TRBJ1-1	TRBV5-1	TGCGCCAGCATTAAAGGACAGGGGAACACTGAAGCTTTCTTT	CASIKGQGNTEAFF
NA	NA	TRBJ2-7	TRBV13	TGTGCCAGCAGCTTAAACAGACACTACGAGCAGTACTTC	CASSLNRHYEQYF
NA	NA	TRBJ1-2	TRBV9	TGTGCCAGCAGCGTAGCTACGGGGAGGGAGCACTATGGCTACACCTTC	CASSVATGREHYGYTF
NA	few	TRBJ1-2	TRBV6-4	TGTGCCAGCAGAAAGGGGGAAGACTACACCTTC	CASRKGEDYTF
NA	NA	TRBJ1-5	TRBV5-6	TGTGCCAGCAGCCGACGTTCAGGGGGCAATCAGCCCCAGCATTTT	CASSRRSGGNQPQHF
TRBD1	NA	TRBJ2-2	TRBV5-4	TGTGCCAGCAGCTCGGGGGGACAGGGGAACACCGGGGAGCTGTTTTTT	CASSSGGQGNTGELFF
TRBD1	NA	TRBJ1-1	TRBV18	TGTGCCAGCTCAGGAGGGACAGGGGGGCTGAACACTGAAGCTTTCTTT	CASSGGTGGLNTEAFF
NA	NA	TRBJ2-3	TRBV12-2	TGTGCAAGTCGCCCCCCGGGGCTAGAATCCTCTACCACAGATACGCAGTATTTT	CASRPPGLESSTTDTQYF
TRBD1	NA	TRBJ1-6	TRBV5-1	TGCGCCAGCAGCCCAAGACAGGGGGATGTTAATTCACCCCTCCACTTT	CASSPRQGDVNSPLHF
TRBD2	NA	TRBJ2-7	TRBV7-8	TGTGCCAGCAGCCAAAGGACTAGGTTGACCTACGAGCAGTACTTC	CASSQRTRLTYEQYF